The 10 T cell receptor beta chains below all came from one sample that was sequenced in a study of PD-1 blockade in classical Hodgkin lymphoma. Repertoires were generated with immunoSEQ multiplex PCR, while TCRdb's copy carries only in-frame clones and drops some. The sample shows 15,000 to 20,000 clones, about 84% of them seen only once. The sample's time point: cycle 4 day 1 (C4D1), after more than five weeks of nivolumab. Following autologous stem cell transplantation, relapse occurred in every patient, and exposure to brentuximab vedotin varied. The sequencing here drew on peripheral blood mononuclear cells (PBMCs), taken before the fourth cycle of nivolumab. The receptor set was obtained from a human donor with classical Hodgkin lymphoma.

This chain links TRBV6-4 with TRBJ2-3; TRBD2 might be the D (5 bases). This CDR3 comprises 14 residues. The ends were cut back, 0 bases at V and 6 bases at J, with 10 bases in the middle. CDR1 is MRHNA, CDR2 SNTAGT, per germline. The CDR3 DNA sequence: TGTGCCAGCAGTGACTCGGAGGCCCCGGATACGCAGTATTTT. Amino acids: CASSDSEAPDTQYF.

The rearrangement uses TRBV19 and TRBJ1-1; tentatively, D is TRBD1 (5 bases). The V gene lost 0 bases and the J gene lost 7 bases, with 12 bases spanning the gap. CDR3 length: 14 residues. The germline V gene has CDR1 LNHDA and CDR2 SQIVND (reference sequence). CDR3 DNA sequence: TGTGCCAGTAGTATAGATCTATGGGGCGGTGAAGCTTTCTTT. Amino acids: CASSIDLWGGEAFF.

J is TRBJ1-1 and V is TRBV5-1; tentative D call: TRBD1 (6 bases). Germline loops: CDR1 SGHRS, CDR2 YFSETQ. The CDR3 totals 18 residues. Trimming pared 5 bases from V and 1 base from J, leaving 24 bases between. The chain's CDR3 is CASRGWRDTRIENTEAFF. The CDR3 DNA is TGCGCCAGCAGAGGTTGGCGGGACACCCGGATAGAGAACACTGAAGCTTTCTTT.

The chain couples TRBV5-8 to TRBJ2-7, with 8 positions matching TRBD1. The CDR3 has 16 residues. Losses at the gene ends were 1 base for V and 3 bases for J; bases not matched to a gene: 9. CDR1 and CDR2 from the germline V gene are SGHTS and YDEGEE. This CDR3 is CASSLSGDRLVYEQYF. CDR3 DNA: TGTGCCAGCAGCTTGTCTGGGGACAGGCTCGTCTACGAGCAGTACTTC. Based on the CDR3 plus reference TRBV5-8 and TRBJ2-7, the full variable domain is EAGVTQSPTHLIKTRGQQATLRCSPISGHTSVYWYQQALGLGLQFLLWYDEGEERNRGNFPPRFSGRQFPNYSSELNVNALELEDSALYLCASSLSGDRLVYEQYFGPGTRLTVT.

The rearrangement uses TRBV4-1 and TRBJ2-7; TRBD1 matches 9 bases. Trimming took 2 bases from V and 4 from J; bases not matched to a gene: 9. The CDR3 is 16 residues long. Germline V gives CDR1 MGHRA, CDR2 YSYEKL. CDR3 residues: CASSQLPPGQGYEQYF. The CDR3 nucleotides are TGCGCCAGCAGCCAACTACCCCCGGGACAGGGTTACGAGCAGTACTTC.

The chain combines TRBV27 with TRBJ2-1; 9 nucleotides match TRBD2. The CDR3 spans 18 residues. Losses at the gene ends were 6 bases for V and 4 bases for J; bases not matched to a gene: 16. CDR1 is MNHEY and CDR2 is SMNVEV in the germline V gene (reference sequence). The CDR3 spells CASSSKSLLAGLYNEQFF. For the CDR3, the DNA is TGTGCCAGCAGCTCGAAAAGCCTTCTAGCGGGACTTTACAATGAGCAGTTCTTC.

This clone was recorded once. The chain combines TRBV19 with TRBJ1-6; 7 positions agree with TRBD1. CDR3 length: 14 residues. Germline V gene data show CDR1 as LNHDA and CDR2 as SQIVND (reference sequence). V shed 5 bases and J 6 bases; nucleotides not matched to a gene: 4. In nucleotides, the CDR3 is TGTGCCAGTAGTCCTCGACAGGGTAATTCACCCCTCCACTTT. Translation: CASSPRQGNSPLHF.

By share, this clone counts as medium-sized. V gene TRBV13 combines with J gene TRBJ2-2; no clear D gene. Between the trimmed V and J ends, which lost 6 bases and 2 bases, there was a span of 7 bases. Per the germline V gene, CDR1 is PRHDT and CDR2 is FYEKMQ (reference sequence). The CDR3 contains 13 residues. The CDR3 sequence is CASRERNTGELFF. The CDR3 DNA reads TGTGCCAGCAGAGAGCGCAACACCGGGGAGCTGTTTTTT.

The rearrangement links TRBV7-9 to TRBJ2-2, with D unresolved. CDR1 SEHNR and CDR2 FQNEAQ come from the germline V gene (reference sequence). The CDR3 runs to 11 residues. V was trimmed by 6 bases and J by 8 bases, leaving 7 bases between them. CDR3 sequence reads: CASSNWGELFF. In DNA form, the CDR3 reads TGTGCCAGCAGTAATTGGGGGGAGCTGTTTTTT. Variable domain in full (rest from reference TRBV7-9 and TRBJ2-2): DTGVSQNPRHKITKRGQNVTFRCDPISEHNRLYWYRQTLGQGPEFLTYFQNEAQLEKSRLLSDRFSAERPKGSFSTLEIQRTEQGDSAMYLCASSNWGELFFGEGSRLTVL.

The genes are TRBV6-1 and TRBJ2-2; the D is unclear. Germline assignment: CDR1 MNHNS and CDR2 SASEGT. The V end lost 1 base, the J end lost 4 bases, and 10 bases lay between the germline ends. The CDR3 is made up of 15 amino acids. CDR3 DNA: TGTGCCAGCAGTGAAGGTGGCAGGATCACCGGGGAGCTGTTTTTT. Its protein product is CASSEGGRITGELFF.